This TCR beta chain was identified in a study of graft-versus-host responses after intestinal transplantation. In the study overall: Induction using anti-thymocyte globulin, followed by tacrolimus and steroids for about three years, was given to all recipients. Study-wide points: Early post-transplant HvG declines tracked with peak circulating GvH clone levels. Recipient marrow contained GvH clones, some of which appeared first in ileum or blood.

This clone was observed a single time. Its antigen is not known. Graft-derived tissue was subjected to processing to liberate intraepithelial and lamina propria lymphocytes. The CDR3 runs to 15 residues. Sequencing was performed with immunoSEQ multiplex PCR; in TCRdb, only in-frame clones are kept and a portion is missing. The sample shows approximately 63,000 clones, roughly nine tenths of them seen only once. The specimen was ileum tissue, collected less than 400 days after transplant. The clonotype comes from a human patient who received an intestinal transplant, so some T cells may come from the graft donor. The V gene is TRBV21-1, the J gene TRBJ2-3; the D call TRBD1 from the table was never checked on the DNA. TRBV21-1 is reported as a pseudogene. The CDR3 reads CASRGQWDTTDTQYF. CDR3 sequence (DNA): TGTGCCAGCCGGGGACAGTGGGATACCACAGATACGCAGTATTTT.